This T cell receptor beta chain was profiled in a study of T cell repertoires in cytomegalovirus infection. The overall study: In the study, CMV epitopes included recently identified HLA-C-restricted and well-studied HLA-B-restricted ones. TCR beta signatures that were public indicated CMV infection and matching HLA type.

Study conclusions and caveats: CMV-specific TCR beta clonotypes restricted by HLA-C dominated the ex vivo response.

Via MiXCR, TCRdb re-called the reads, giving one row per CDR3 protein. This repertoire shows some 350,000 distinct CDR3 sequences, approximately 35% found once; its top ten account for roughly 12%. CDR3 length: 16 residues. CDR1 and CDR2 (germline): MGHRA, YSYEKL. Trimming stripped 4 bases from V and 4 bases from J, with 19 bases between. About this clonotype: Antigen unknown.

The starting material was cultured PBMCs, obtained from culture after CMV antigen stimulation. The V call is TRBV4-1, the J call TRBJ2-5; a possible D gene is TRBD2 (6 bases). This clonotype was sampled from a human donor in good health (CMV status not recorded). Some clones in this sample may be carry-over from other donors' samples. This chain's CDR3 is CASSLQGRGSLETQYF. DNA for the CDR3: TGCGCCAGCAGCCTACAAGGCCGGGGGTCGTTAGAGACCCAGTACTTC.